This entry is about one TCR beta chain. The CDR3 spans 16 residues. V lost 2 bases and J 1 base, leaving 15 bases between the germline ends. Germline CDR1 reads SGDLS; CDR2 reads YYNGEE. The T cells that were sequenced for TCR beta were CD8+ and CD4+ cells from blood. TEMRA cells were FACS-enriched, while CD8+ and CD4+ T cells were negatively isolated. This sample stems from a study of CD8 T cells in Susac syndrome. Random hexamers served to reverse transcribe roughly 0.5 to 1 ug RNA. The CDR3 of TCR beta was amplified by immunoSEQ multiplex PCR across 54 Vbeta and 13 Jbeta. TCRdb re-called the immunoSEQ multiplex PCR reads with MiXCR, one entry per CDR3 protein. The sample lists under 150,000 distinct CDR3 sequences; 65% to 90% were seen once.

The sequenced sample consisted of CD8+ T cells from PBMCs. This clonotype was obtained from a human donor with multiple sclerosis. The rearrangement joins TRBV9 to TRBJ1-2, with a possible D match to TRBD1 (5 bases). CDR3 sequence: CASSVRTGDLNYGYTF. In DNA form, the CDR3 reads TGTGCCAGCAGCGTTCGAACAGGCGACCTTAACTATGGCTACACCTTC.